This entry lists 17 T cell receptor beta chains sequenced from one sample in a study of T cells in localized non-small cell lung cancer. The table came from immunoSEQ multiplex PCR; TCRdb's copy has only in-frame clones and leaves some out. The top ten hold around 5.9% of the sample, which has fewer than 35,000 clones, around 93% seen once. This specimen was PBMCs, taken before any cancer treatment. These receptors came from a man between 40 and 70 years old with stage II lung adenocarcinoma.

This rearrangement joins TRBV2 to TRBJ2-2; 10 bases agree with TRBD2. CDR1 is SNHLY, CDR2 FYNNEI, per germline. Losses at the gene ends were 5 bases for V and 6 bases for J; bases not matched to a gene: 12. The CDR3 sequence is 17 residues long. CDR3 residues: CASSRGQGLAKAGELFF. In nucleotides, the CDR3 is TGTGCCAGCAGTCGGGGCCAGGGACTAGCGAAAGCCGGGGAGCTGTTTTTT.

V gene TRBV7-6 combines with J gene TRBJ2-1; 9 nucleotides match TRBD2. The CDR3 contains 18 residues. Germline trimming cut 5 bases from V and 7 bases from J; bases unmatched to any gene: 18. The germline CDR1 and CDR2 sequences are SGHVS and FNYEAQ. The CDR3 loop is CASSLVPGLANEQNEQFF. The CDR3 DNA reads TGTGCCAGCAGCCTCGTCCCGGGACTAGCAAATGAGCAGAATGAGCAGTTCTTC.

This chain's CDR3 is CASSLPGLAGEQYF. Written as DNA, the CDR3 is TGTGCCAGCAGCCTACCCGGACTAGCGGGCGAGCAGTACTTC. The chain recombines TRBV5-6 with TRBJ2-7, with 11 nucleotides matching TRBD2. Germline V gene lookup returns CDR1 SGHDT and CDR2 YYEEEE. The ends lost 4 bases at V and 6 bases at J; junction bases unmatched: 6. The CDR3 is made up of 14 amino acids.

V and J are TRBV6-1 and TRBJ1-5; 9 bases agree with TRBD1. With V trimmed by 3 bases and J by 2 bases, 2 bases remained unmatched. Germline-derived CDR1 and CDR2 are MNHNS and SASEGT. This CDR3 comprises 15 residues. The CDR3 protein is CASSEGTGRNQPQHF. CDR3 nucleotides: TGTGCCAGCAGTGAGGGGACAGGGCGCAATCAGCCCCAGCATTTT.

The gene calls are TRBV19 and TRBJ2-7; 8 bases fit TRBD2. V gave up 6 bases and J gave up 3 bases; unmatched junction bases: 13. Germline assignment: CDR1 LNHDA and CDR2 SQIVND (reference sequence). This CDR3 contains 16 residues. The CDR3 DNA is TGTGCCAGTAGCCAGCTAGCGGGTTTACGGCGCTACGAGCAGTACTTC. Translated, it gives CASSQLAGLRRYEQYF. The entire variable domain, with the rest obtained from reference TRBV19 and TRBJ2-7, is as follows: DGGITQSPKYLFRKEGQNVTLSCEQNLNHDAMYWYRQDPGQGLRLIYYSQIVNDFQKGDIAEGYSVSREKKESFPLTVTSAQKNPTAFYLCASSQLAGLRRYEQYFGPGTRLTVT.

The genes are TRBV4-2 and TRBJ2-1; D uncertain. The germline CDR1 and CDR2 sequences are LGHNA and YNFKEQ. V was shortened by 3 bases and J by 7 bases, with 4 bases between the two germline ends. CDR3 size: 11 residues. In nucleotides, the CDR3 is TGTGCCAGCAGCCATAGGAATGAGCAGTTCTTC. It encodes CASSHRNEQFF.

The CDR3 nucleotides are TGTGCCAGTACCCCAGCGGGAGTTGTGGACACCGGGGAGCTGTTTTTT. Protein product: CASTPAGVVDTGELFF. The V and J genes are TRBV19 and TRBJ2-2; 8 bases are shared with TRBD2. Trimming removed 7 bases from V and 3 bases from J; junction bases left unmatched: 10. This CDR3 has 16 amino acids. Germline V gene data show CDR1 as LNHDA and CDR2 as SQIVND (reference sequence).

The sample holds one count of this clone. The rearrangement links TRBV9 to TRBJ2-3; a possible D gene is TRBD2 (5 bases). Deletions cut 0 bases from V and 2 bases from J, with 10 bases between. There are 15 residues in the CDR3. Germline V CDR1 and CDR2: SGDLS, YYNGEE. Written as DNA, the CDR3 is TGTGCCAGCAGCGTAGCAGCGGTGCACACAGATACGCAGTATTTT. It translates to CASSVAAVHTDTQYF.

V gene TRBV11-3 combines with J gene TRBJ2-7; 9 bases fit TRBD1. This CDR3 is 14 amino acids long. The germline V gene has CDR1 SGHNT and CDR2 YENEEA. V was clipped by 4 bases and J by 5 bases; unmatched bases: 6. CDR3 sequence (DNA): TGTGCCAGCAGCTACCGGGACAGGGAGGACGAGCAGTACTTC. It codes for CASSYRDREDEQYF.

This rearrangement joins TRBV30 to TRBJ2-3; tentatively, D is TRBD1 (5 bases). Trimming cost V 1 base and J 2 bases, with 13 bases left between them. The CDR3 is 15 residues long. Germline CDR1 and CDR2: GTSNPN and SVGIG (reference sequence). The CDR3 here is CAWSAQVILTDTQYF. The CDR3, as DNA: TGTGCCTGGAGTGCACAGGTTATACTCACAGATACGCAGTATTTT.

This sequence joins TRBV6-6 and TRBJ1-5, with D possibly TRBD1 on 5 matching bases. Trimming pared 3 bases from V and 6 bases from J, leaving 18 bases between. Germline-derived CDR1 and CDR2 are MNHNY and SVGAGI (reference sequence). The CDR3 consists of 16 residues. The CDR3 bases are TGTGCCAGCAGTTATACTCGGGCGGCGGGGCCTCAGCCCCAGCATTTT. It encodes CASSYTRAAGPQPQHF.

The chain joins TRBV6-5 to TRBJ1-2; tentatively, D is TRBD1 (6 bases). The CDR3 extends over 14 amino acids. In germline, CDR1 is MNHEY, CDR2 SVGAGI. Trimming took 4 bases from V and 4 from J, leaving 13 bases between them. The CDR3 coding sequence is TGTGCCAGCAGTTTAGGGGGGCGTACCTATGGCTACACCTTC. Its protein product is CASSLGGRTYGYTF.

This clone was recorded a few times. The chain has TRBV2 and TRBJ2-2; 10 bases are shared with TRBD2. CDR3 length equals 14 residues. Germline values: CDR1 SNHLY, CDR2 FYNNEI. The CDR3 nucleotides read TGTGGTTCCCTAGCGGGGGAAAACACCGGGGAGCTGTTTTTT. Translated, it gives CGSLAGENTGELFF.

J is TRBJ2-7 and V is TRBV27; no reliable D call. Germline CDR1 is MNHEY and CDR2 is SMNVEV (reference sequence). V was clipped by 5 bases and J by 0 bases, with 20 bases between them. The CDR3 runs 17 residues. The CDR3 nucleotides read TGTGCCAGCAGTATCCCAGCCGGAGACTGTAGCTCCTACGAGCAGTACTTC. Its translation is CASSIPAGDCSSYEQYF.

The chain uses TRBV28 and TRBJ1-5; D ambiguous. Germline V gene sequence: CDR1 MDHEN, CDR2 SYDVKM. V shed 3 bases and J shed 1 base, with 4 bases lying between them. CDR3 length: 13 amino acids. This CDR3 is CASSFNSNQPQHF. The CDR3 nucleotides read TGTGCCAGCAGTTTTAACAGCAATCAGCCCCAGCATTTT.

The chain is built from TRBV9 and TRBJ2-5; D is possibly TRBD1 (6 bases). Germline values: CDR1 SGDLS, CDR2 YYNGEE. The CDR3 extends over 16 amino acids. V lost 4 bases to trimming and J lost 5 bases, with 21 bases between them. CDR3 protein: CASSRQPGHYGETQYF. CDR3 in DNA: TGTGCCAGCAGCAGACAACCGGGACATTACGGGGAGACCCAGTACTTC.

This sequence joins TRBV7-3 and TRBJ2-3; 9 positions agree with TRBD1. V lost 5 bases to trimming and J lost 7 bases; unmatched junction nucleotides: 4. The CDR3 is 13 amino acids. CDR1 is SGHTA, CDR2 FQGTGA, per germline. The CDR3 coding sequence is TGTGCCAGCAGCACGGACAGGGGAAATACGCAGTATTTT. Its protein is CASSTDRGNTQYF. Full variable domain (remainder filled in from reference TRBV7-3 and TRBJ2-3): GAGVSQTPSNKVTEKGKYVELRCDPISGHTALYWYRQSLGQGPEFLIYFQGTGAADDSGLPNDRFFAVRPEGSVSTLKIQRTERGDSAVYLCASSTDRGNTQYFGPGTRLTVL.